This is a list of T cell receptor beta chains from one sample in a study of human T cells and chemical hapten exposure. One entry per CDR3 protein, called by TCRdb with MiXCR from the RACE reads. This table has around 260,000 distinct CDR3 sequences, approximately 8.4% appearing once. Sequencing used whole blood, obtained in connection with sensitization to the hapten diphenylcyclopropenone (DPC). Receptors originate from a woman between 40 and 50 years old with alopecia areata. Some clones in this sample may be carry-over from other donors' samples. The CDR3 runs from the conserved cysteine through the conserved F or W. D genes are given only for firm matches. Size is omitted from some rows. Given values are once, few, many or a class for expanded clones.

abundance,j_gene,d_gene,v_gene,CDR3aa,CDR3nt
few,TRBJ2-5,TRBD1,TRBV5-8,CASSPLPGTVQETQYF,TGTGCCAGCAGCCCTCTGCCCGGGACAGTACAAGAGACCCAGTACTTC
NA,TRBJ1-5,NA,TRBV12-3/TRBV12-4,CASRPDAYQPQHF,TGTGCCAGCAGACCGGACGCATATCAGCCCCAGCATTTT
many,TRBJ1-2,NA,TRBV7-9,CASSLEATGVYGYTF,TGTGCCAGCAGCTTAGAAGCTACGGGGGTCTATGGCTACACCTTC
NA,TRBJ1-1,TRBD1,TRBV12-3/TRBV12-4,CASRNRGGTEAFF,TGTGCCAGCAGGAACAGGGGCGGCACTGAAGCTTTCTTT
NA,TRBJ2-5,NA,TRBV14,CASSSFAGMAQYF,TGTGCCAGCAGCTCTTTTGCAGGGATGGCCCAGTACTTC
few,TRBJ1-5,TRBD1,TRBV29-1,CSVGKGANQPQHF,TGCAGCGTTGGGAAGGGGGCTAATCAGCCCCAGCATTTT
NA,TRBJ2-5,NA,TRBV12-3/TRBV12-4,CASSFGHRETQYF,TGTGCCAGCAGCTTCGGGCACCGGGAGACCCAGTACTTC
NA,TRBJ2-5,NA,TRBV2,CASSAKTQYF,TGTGCCAGCAGTGCCAAGACCCAGTACTTC
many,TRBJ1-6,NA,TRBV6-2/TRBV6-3,CASRPGAAIPNSPLHF,TGTGCCAGCCGCCCCGGGGCGGCGATCCCCAATTCACCCCTCCACTTT
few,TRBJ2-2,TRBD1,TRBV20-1,CSAGDRFANTGELFF,TGCAGTGCTGGGGACAGGTTCGCGAACACCGGGGAGCTGTTTTTT
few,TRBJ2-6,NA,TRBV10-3,CATGSGNSGANVLTF,TGTGCCACCGGCTCGGGGAACTCTGGGGCCAACGTCCTGACTTTC
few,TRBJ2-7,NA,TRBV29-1,CSVVGRVPHEQYF,TGCAGCGTTGTCGGCAGGGTCCCACACGAGCAGTACTTC
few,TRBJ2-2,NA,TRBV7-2,CASSSQQGSTGELFF,TGTGCCAGCAGCTCCCAGCAGGGTTCCACCGGGGAGCTGTTTTTT
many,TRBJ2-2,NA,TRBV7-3,CASGLPNTGELFF,TGTGCCAGCGGGCTACCGAACACCGGGGAGCTGTTTTTT
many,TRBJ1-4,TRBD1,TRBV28,CASSPTGEGYEKLFF,TGTGCCAGCAGCCCCACAGGGGAAGGGTATGAAAAACTGTTTTTT
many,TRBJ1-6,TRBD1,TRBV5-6,CASSWDRGNSPLHF,TGTGCCAGCAGCTGGGACAGGGGTAATTCACCCCTCCACTTT
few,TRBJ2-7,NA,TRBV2,CASIPGEGGNEQYF,TGTGCCAGCATCCCTGGGGAGGGGGGCAACGAGCAGTACTTC
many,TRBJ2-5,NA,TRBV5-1,CASSPDETQYF,TGCGCCAGCAGCCCGGACGAGACCCAGTACTTC
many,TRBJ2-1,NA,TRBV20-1,CSASERVKYNEQFF,TGCAGTGCTAGTGAGCGGGTGAAATACAATGAGCAGTTCTTC
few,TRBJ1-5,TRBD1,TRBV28,CASTPETGTNQPQHF,TGTGCCAGCACCCCTGAGACAGGGACCAATCAGCCCCAGCATTTT
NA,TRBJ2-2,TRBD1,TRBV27,CASSLQGDFGELFF,TGTGCCAGCAGTTTACAGGGGGATTTCGGGGAGCTGTTTTTT
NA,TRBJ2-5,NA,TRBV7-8,CASIPGLWGETQYF,TGTGCCAGCATTCCCGGTCTATGGGGAGAGACCCAGTACTTC
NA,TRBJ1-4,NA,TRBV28,CASGLLATNEKLFF,TGTGCCAGCGGGCTTCTCGCAACTAATGAAAAACTGTTTTTT
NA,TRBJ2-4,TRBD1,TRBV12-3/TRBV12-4,CASGTGLNIQYF,TGTGCCAGCGGGACAGGGTTGAACATTCAGTACTTC
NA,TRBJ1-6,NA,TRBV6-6,CASSLPVVGGLNSPLHF,TGTGCCAGCAGCCTCCCAGTTGTGGGGGGGCTTAATTCACCCCTCCACTTT
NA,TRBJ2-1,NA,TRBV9,CASSPSSPASERGNEQFF,TGTGCCAGCAGCCCATCCTCTCCAGCGTCCGAGAGGGGCAATGAGCAGTTCTTC
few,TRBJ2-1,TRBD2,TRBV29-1,CSVEFWGGRPSYNEQFF,TGCAGCGTTGAGTTTTGGGGCGGGAGGCCCTCCTACAATGAGCAGTTCTTC
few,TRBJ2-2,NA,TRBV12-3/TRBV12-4,CASSLYGGELFF,TGTGCCAGCAGTTTGTACGGCGGGGAGCTGTTTTTT